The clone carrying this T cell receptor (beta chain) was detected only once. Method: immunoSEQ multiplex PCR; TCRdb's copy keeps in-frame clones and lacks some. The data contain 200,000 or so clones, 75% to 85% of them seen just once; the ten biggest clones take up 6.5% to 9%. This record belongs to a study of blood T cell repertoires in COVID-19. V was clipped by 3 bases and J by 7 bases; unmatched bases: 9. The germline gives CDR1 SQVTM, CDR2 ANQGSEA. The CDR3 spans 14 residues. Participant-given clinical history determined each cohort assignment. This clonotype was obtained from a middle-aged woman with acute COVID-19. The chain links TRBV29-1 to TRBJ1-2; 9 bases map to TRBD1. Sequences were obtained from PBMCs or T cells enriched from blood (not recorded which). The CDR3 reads CSVDPWDRVGGYTF. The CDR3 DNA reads TGCAGCGTTGACCCGTGGGACAGGGTGGGTGGCTACACCTTC.